These T cell receptor beta chains were read from a single sample in a study of cytomegalovirus exposure and HLA in healthy donors. Repertoires were generated with immunoSEQ multiplex PCR, while TCRdb's copy carries only in-frame clones and drops some. The data show about 130,000 clones, with roughly 85% seen just once and approximately 7% held by the top ten. Sequences were obtained from PBMCs. The receptors come from a man aged 35 to 55 in good health and CMV-seropositive. CDR3s include the opening cysteine and the closing phenylalanine or tryptophan. D genes are given only for firm matches. Expanded clones are given a class, and other clones once, few, many or no size at all.

clone_size: -; j_call: TRBJ2-7; v_call: TRBV19; d_call: TRBD2; cdr3_length: 13; cdr3_nt: TGTGCCACAAGGGAGACTAGCGGGATCGAGCAGTACTTC; cdr3_aa: CATRETSGIEQYF
clone_size: -; j_call: TRBJ2-1; v_call: TRBV13; d_call: TRBD2; cdr3_length: 16; cdr3_nt: TGTGCCAGCATCTCACAACTAGCGGGAGTTTTTAATGAGCAGTTCTTC; cdr3_aa: CASISQLAGVFNEQFF
clone_size: -; j_call: TRBJ2-1; v_call: TRBV28; d_call: TRBD2; cdr3_length: 15; cdr3_nt: TGTGCCAGCAGTTTACGAGGGGAGGGCTACAATGAGCAGTTCTTC; cdr3_aa: CASSLRGEGYNEQFF
clone_size: once; j_call: TRBJ2-5; v_call: TRBV28; d_call: TRBD2; cdr3_length: 15; cdr3_nt: TGTGCCACCACTTTAGCGGGAGGGCTAGAAGAGACCCAGTACTTC; cdr3_aa: CATTLAGGLEETQYF
clone_size: few; j_call: TRBJ2-1; v_call: TRBV15; d_call: TRBD2; cdr3_length: 16; cdr3_nt: TGTGCCACCAGCAGAGAGGCAGCGGGACGGGGAGCTGAGCAGTTCTTC; cdr3_aa: CATSREAAGRGAEQFF
clone_size: once; j_call: TRBJ1-2; v_call: TRBV19; d_call: -; cdr3_length: 12; cdr3_nt: TGTGCCAGTAACACGAAAAACTATGGCTACACCTTC; cdr3_aa: CASNTKNYGYTF
clone_size: -; j_call: TRBJ2-2; v_call: TRBV9; d_call: -; cdr3_length: 11; cdr3_nt: TGTGCCAGCACTAGCGCCGGGGAGCTGTTTTTT; cdr3_aa: CASTSAGELFF
clone_size: -; j_call: TRBJ1-1; v_call: TRBV6-5; d_call: -; cdr3_length: 14; cdr3_nt: TGTGCCAGCAGTTACACCCAGTGGAACACTGAAGCTTTCTTT; cdr3_aa: CASSYTQWNTEAFF
clone_size: -; j_call: TRBJ1-1; v_call: TRBV2; d_call: -; cdr3_length: 13; cdr3_nt: TGTGCCAGCAGTCCTACCGCAATCACTGAAGCTTTCTTT; cdr3_aa: CASSPTAITEAFF
clone_size: -; j_call: TRBJ2-7; v_call: TRBV7-2; d_call: TRBD2; cdr3_length: 14; cdr3_nt: TGTGCCAGCAGCTTAGGGACTAGCGGCCGCCAGCAGTACTTC; cdr3_aa: CASSLGTSGRQQYF
clone_size: -; j_call: TRBJ1-2; v_call: TRBV2; d_call: TRBD1; cdr3_length: 12; cdr3_nt: TGTGCCAGCAGTGCGACAGGGGCGAGCTACACCTTC; cdr3_aa: CASSATGASYTF
clone_size: -; j_call: TRBJ2-3; v_call: TRBV9; d_call: -; cdr3_length: 15; cdr3_nt: TGTGCCAGCAGCGGGCAGGGTATGGGCACAGATACGCAGTATTTT; cdr3_aa: CASSGQGMGTDTQYF
clone_size: -; j_call: TRBJ1-5; v_call: TRBV15; d_call: -; cdr3_length: 16; cdr3_nt: TGTGCCACCACCACTCGACGGGGGGCGCGGAGTCAGCCCCAGCATTTT; cdr3_aa: CATTTRRGARSQPQHF
clone_size: -; j_call: TRBJ1-1; v_call: TRBV7-9; d_call: -; cdr3_length: 18; cdr3_nt: TGTGCCAGCAGGAAAACCCTACAGGGCGAGGGTTGGGACCCTGAAGCTTTCTTT; cdr3_aa: CASRKTLQGEGWDPEAFF
clone_size: -; j_call: TRBJ1-1; v_call: TRBV28; d_call: -; cdr3_length: 12; cdr3_nt: TGTGCCAGCCTAAGTAGGGGTACTGAAGCTTTCTTT; cdr3_aa: CASLSRGTEAFF
clone_size: -; j_call: TRBJ2-7; v_call: TRBV5-1; d_call: -; cdr3_length: 16; cdr3_nt: TGCGCCAGCAGCACCCAGAGGTCAGCGGCCACCTACGAGCAGTACTTC; cdr3_aa: CASSTQRSAATYEQYF
clone_size: -; j_call: TRBJ1-6; v_call: TRBV6-1; d_call: -; cdr3_length: 14; cdr3_nt: TGTGCCAGCAGTGAACTGTTGAGTAATTCACCCCTCCACTTT; cdr3_aa: CASSELLSNSPLHF
clone_size: -; j_call: TRBJ1-5; v_call: TRBV4-2; d_call: -; cdr3_length: 12; cdr3_nt: TGTGCCAGCAGCCAGTCCTCGCAGCCCCAGCATTTT; cdr3_aa: CASSQSSQPQHF
clone_size: -; j_call: TRBJ2-3; v_call: TRBV7-2; d_call: -; cdr3_length: 14; cdr3_nt: TGTGCCAGCAGCTTAGCGCTAAGCACAGATACGCAGTATTTT; cdr3_aa: CASSLALSTDTQYF
clone_size: -; j_call: TRBJ2-7; v_call: TRBV28; d_call: -; cdr3_length: 14; cdr3_nt: TGTGCCAGCACCCTCGGCGGCTCTGGCTACGAGCAGTACTTC; cdr3_aa: CASTLGGSGYEQYF
clone_size: -; j_call: TRBJ1-6; v_call: TRBV6-1; d_call: -; cdr3_length: 15; cdr3_nt: TGTGCCAGCAGTGAAAGACAGCAGGGAGGCTCACCCCTCCACTTT; cdr3_aa: CASSERQQGGSPLHF
clone_size: -; j_call: TRBJ2-7; v_call: TRBV5-1; d_call: -; cdr3_length: 15; cdr3_nt: TGCGCCAGCAGCTCGCGGACGGGGGATGGTAACGAGCAGTACTTC; cdr3_aa: CASSSRTGDGNEQYF
clone_size: -; j_call: TRBJ2-7; v_call: TRBV5-1; d_call: TRBD2; cdr3_length: 16; cdr3_nt: TGCGCCAGCAGCCCCGGGGGGAACAGTCTCTCCTACGAGCAGTACTTC; cdr3_aa: CASSPGGNSLSYEQYF
clone_size: -; j_call: TRBJ2-1; v_call: TRBV11-2; d_call: -; cdr3_length: 17; cdr3_nt: TGTGCCAGCAGCGGTGGCTACCCTAGGAGCTCCTACAATGAGCAGTTCTTC; cdr3_aa: CASSGGYPRSSYNEQFF
clone_size: -; j_call: TRBJ2-7; v_call: TRBV10-3; d_call: -; cdr3_length: 14; cdr3_nt: TGTGCCATCAGGGGGGCAGGGGTTGGGTACGAGCAGTACTTC; cdr3_aa: CAIRGAGVGYEQYF
clone_size: few; j_call: TRBJ1-1; v_call: TRBV18; d_call: TRBD1; cdr3_length: 13; cdr3_nt: TGTGCCAGCTCAAGCGACGACAGGGTCGGGGCTTTCTTT; cdr3_aa: CASSSDDRVGAFF
clone_size: -; j_call: TRBJ2-1; v_call: TRBV7-6; d_call: TRBD2; cdr3_length: 16; cdr3_nt: TGTGCCAGCAGCTTACCCGGGACTAGCACTTACAATGAGCAGTTCTTC; cdr3_aa: CASSLPGTSTYNEQFF
clone_size: -; j_call: TRBJ2-7; v_call: TRBV2; d_call: -; cdr3_length: 13; cdr3_nt: TGTGCCAGCCAGGGAACAGGGATCGGCGAGCAGTACTTC; cdr3_aa: CASQGTGIGEQYF
clone_size: -; j_call: TRBJ2-7; v_call: TRBV4-2; d_call: TRBD1; cdr3_length: 18; cdr3_nt: TGTGCCAGCAGCCAAGGATCCGGGACAGGAGATTTCTCCTACGAGCAGTACTTC; cdr3_aa: CASSQGSGTGDFSYEQYF
clone_size: -; j_call: TRBJ2-3; v_call: TRBV27; d_call: TRBD2; cdr3_length: 16; cdr3_nt: TGTGCCAGCAGTTTGTTCTGGCGGGGGAGCACAGATACGCAGTATTTT; cdr3_aa: CASSLFWRGSTDTQYF
clone_size: -; j_call: TRBJ2-7; v_call: TRBV5-6; d_call: -; cdr3_length: 12; cdr3_nt: TGTGCCAGCAGCTGGGCGGGATACGAGCAGTACTTC; cdr3_aa: CASSWAGYEQYF
clone_size: -; j_call: TRBJ2-3; v_call: TRBV10-1; d_call: -; cdr3_length: 16; cdr3_nt: TGCGCCAGCAGTGACCCGGGACTGCCCGGTCCAGATACGCAGTATTTT; cdr3_aa: CASSDPGLPGPDTQYF
clone_size: once; j_call: TRBJ2-4; v_call: TRBV9; d_call: TRBD1; cdr3_length: 14; cdr3_nt: TGTGCCAGCAGCGTAGGGACAGGGCCCAACATTCAGTACTTC; cdr3_aa: CASSVGTGPNIQYF
clone_size: -; j_call: TRBJ1-5; v_call: TRBV6-5; d_call: TRBD1; cdr3_length: 14; cdr3_nt: TGTGCCAGCAGTCGACAGGGGAGCAATCAGCCCCAGCATTTT; cdr3_aa: CASSRQGSNQPQHF
clone_size: -; j_call: TRBJ2-7; v_call: TRBV5-1; d_call: -; cdr3_length: 15; cdr3_nt: TGCGCCAGCAGCTTGGTAGGCGGGCGCTCCTACGAGCAGTACTTC; cdr3_aa: CASSLVGGRSYEQYF
clone_size: -; j_call: TRBJ2-3; v_call: TRBV27; d_call: -; cdr3_length: 13; cdr3_nt: TGTGCCAGCAGTTTACTCGGCACAGATACGCAGTATTTT; cdr3_aa: CASSLLGTDTQYF
clone_size: -; j_call: TRBJ1-1; v_call: TRBV18; d_call: -; cdr3_length: 16; cdr3_nt: TGTGCCAGCTCACCACCGGCTTCGACGGGGAACACTGAAGCTTTCTTT; cdr3_aa: CASSPPASTGNTEAFF
clone_size: -; j_call: TRBJ2-2; v_call: TRBV4-2; d_call: TRBD2; cdr3_length: 18; cdr3_nt: TGTGCCAGCAGCGTAGCCCTTTCCCTAGCGGGAGGAGGCGGGGAGCTGTTTTTT; cdr3_aa: CASSVALSLAGGGGELFF
clone_size: -; j_call: TRBJ2-7; v_call: TRBV14; d_call: -; cdr3_length: 13; cdr3_nt: TGTGCCAGCAGCCCCGCGGACAGCTACGAGCAGTACTTC; cdr3_aa: CASSPADSYEQYF
clone_size: -; j_call: TRBJ2-1; v_call: TRBV27; d_call: -; cdr3_length: 15; cdr3_nt: TGTGCCAGCAGTTCTCAGGGGATAACCTACAATGAGCAGTTCTTC; cdr3_aa: CASSSQGITYNEQFF
clone_size: -; j_call: TRBJ2-7; v_call: TRBV5-1; d_call: TRBD1; cdr3_length: 15; cdr3_nt: TGCGCCAGCAGCCCGACACAGGGGGCCGTAGGCGAGCAGTACTTC; cdr3_aa: CASSPTQGAVGEQYF
clone_size: -; j_call: TRBJ1-4; v_call: TRBV13; d_call: -; cdr3_length: 13; cdr3_nt: TGTGCCAGCAGACTCGAGACTGAAGAAAAACTGTTTTTT; cdr3_aa: CASRLETEEKLFF
clone_size: -; j_call: TRBJ2-5; v_call: TRBV29-1; d_call: -; cdr3_length: 10; cdr3_nt: TGCAGCGTTGCTAGAGGGACCCAGTACTTC; cdr3_aa: CSVARGTQYF
clone_size: few; j_call: TRBJ2-7; v_call: TRBV15; d_call: TRBD2; cdr3_length: 18; cdr3_nt: TGTGCCACCAGCAGAGGAAGTAGCGGGAGGGCGGCGGCAATTGAGCAGTACTTC; cdr3_aa: CATSRGSSGRAAAIEQYF
clone_size: few; j_call: TRBJ1-1; v_call: TRBV2; d_call: -; cdr3_length: 12; cdr3_nt: TGTGCCAGCGGATTCGCAGGGACTGAAGCTTTCTTT; cdr3_aa: CASGFAGTEAFF
clone_size: -; j_call: TRBJ2-5; v_call: TRBV9; d_call: TRBD2; cdr3_length: 14; cdr3_nt: TGTGCCAGCAGGGGGTCGGGAGGAGGAGAGACCCAGTACTTC; cdr3_aa: CASRGSGGGETQYF
clone_size: -; j_call: TRBJ1-2; v_call: TRBV30; d_call: TRBD1; cdr3_length: 12; cdr3_nt: TGTGCCTGGATGACAGGGGCGGATGGCTACACCTTC; cdr3_aa: CAWMTGADGYTF
clone_size: -; j_call: TRBJ2-7; v_call: TRBV7-2; d_call: TRBD2; cdr3_length: 11; cdr3_nt: TGTGCCAGCAGCTGGGGACTAGTGGCGTACTTC; cdr3_aa: CASSWGLVAYF